The 19 T cell receptor beta chains given below trace back to one sample, sequenced in a study of metastatic and nonmetastatic thyroid tumors. TCRdb reanalyzed the PCR reads with MiXCR. The sample comprises tens of thousands of clones, 10% to 15% of which are singletons, and roughly an eighth rests with the top ten. Not a single patient had been given any form of treatment at any point before undergoing thyroid surgery. Specimen: blood. These receptors originate from a female donor with papillary thyroid cancer or a benign thyroid nodule (not recorded which). Some clones in this sample may be carry-over from other donors' samples.

In its sample, this clone ranks as medium-sized. This chain connects TRBV6-1 to TRBJ2-2; D call uncertain. Germline loops: CDR1 MNHNS, CDR2 SASEGT. V dropped 2 bases and J dropped 6 bases, with 7 bases sitting between them. The CDR3 is 13 residues long. The CDR3 sequence: CASSELGSGELFF. The CDR3 DNA reads TGTGCCAGCAGTGAATTGGGGTCCGGGGAGCTGTTTTTT.

This clone has a count of ten or more. The chain has TRBV12-3 or TRBV12-4 and TRBJ2-1, with 7 bases matching TRBD2. The CDR3 loop spans 15 amino acids. V dropped 4 bases and J dropped 7; count of bases not matched to a gene: 10. The CDR3 nucleotides are TGTGCCAGCAGTTCCTACTCGGGGAGGGTGAATGAGCAGTTCTTC. It is translated as CASSSYSGRVNEQFF.

This clone was detected many times. The chain recombines TRBV27 with TRBJ2-1, with no clear D. The germline CDR1 and CDR2 sequences are MNHEY and SMNVEV (reference sequence). There are 13 residues in the CDR3. The V end was cut by 2 bases, the J end by 4 bases, with 6 bases between. The CDR3 is CASSLRGYNEQFF. For the CDR3, the DNA is TGTGCCAGCAGTTTACGAGGTTACAATGAGCAGTTCTTC.

Many counts were recorded for this clone. This sequence joins TRBV7-6 and TRBJ2-1; D not resolved. V was trimmed by 0 bases and J by 8 bases, leaving 2 bases between them. This CDR3 region has 11 residues. The germline gives CDR1 SGHVS, CDR2 FNYEAQ. CDR3 region: CASSLAHEQFF. As DNA, the CDR3 is TGTGCCAGCAGCTTAGCTCATGAGCAGTTCTTC.

This clone has a count of ten or more. The V and J genes are TRBV28 and TRBJ1-5; 7 bases agree with TRBD1. The junction had 8 bases not matched to a gene; V was cut back by 3 bases and J by 6 bases. Germline loops: CDR1 MDHEN, CDR2 SYDVKM. The CDR3 loop spans 15 amino acids. This CDR3 reads CASSFATGTVQPQHF. The DNA of the CDR3 is TGTGCCAGCAGTTTTGCGACAGGGACGGTTCAGCCCCAGCATTTT. Looking up the rest from reference TRBV28 and TRBJ1-5 gives the full variable domain: DVKVTQSSRYLVKRTGEKVFLECVQDMDHENMFWYRQDPGLGLRLIYFSYDVKMKEKGDIPEGYSVSREKKERFSLILESASTNQTSMYLCASSFATGTVQPQHFGDGTRLSIL.

This clone occurred many times. The DNA for the CDR3 is TGTGCCAGCAGCTTAGGTCGGGGGCCCCCTGGAAACACCATATATTTT. It yields the protein CASSLGRGPPGNTIYF. The V and J genes are TRBV5-5 and TRBJ1-3; a weak D match, TRBD1 (6 bases). Germline V gene sequence: CDR1 SGHKS, CDR2 YYEKEE (reference sequence). V lost 2 bases to trimming and J lost 2 bases, with 14 bases between them. The length of the CDR3 is 16 residues. Combining the CDR3 with reference TRBV5-5 and TRBJ1-3 gives the whole variable domain DAGVTQSPTHLIKTRGQQVTLRCSPISGHKSVSWYQQVLGQGPQFIFQYYEKEERGRGNFPDRFSARQFPNYSSELNVNALLLGDSALYLCASSLGRGPPGNTIYFGEGSWLTVV.

This clone came up a few times. One base away lies a much larger clone, so this may be a sequencing read error. The rearrangement links TRBV11-3 to TRBJ2-1; D gene ambiguous. V lost 4 bases to trimming and J lost 7 bases, with 14 bases between them. Looked up from germline, CDR1 is SGHNT and CDR2 is YENEEA. The CDR3 spans 14 residues. The CDR3 reads CASSYVHKSNEQFF. The CDR3 region has the DNA TGTGCCAGCAGCTACGTCCACAAAAGTAATGAGCAGTTCTTC.

This clone has at least ten counts. The V call is TRBV20-1, the J call TRBJ2-1; TRBD2 agrees at 14 bases. The V gene end was trimmed by 4 bases and the J gene end by 0 bases; junction bases not matched to a gene: 11. The CDR3 sequence is 19 residues long. Germline V gene data show CDR1 as DFQATT and CDR2 as SNEGSKA (reference sequence). The CDR3 loop reads CSAIPGLAGGRSSYNEQFF. The CDR3 coding sequence is TGCAGTGCTATCCCCGGACTAGCGGGAGGCAGAAGCTCCTACAATGAGCAGTTCTTC.

Ten or more counts support this clone. The chain joins TRBV13 to TRBJ2-5; TRBD1 aligns across 12 bases. Germline assignment: CDR1 PRHDT and CDR2 FYEKMQ (reference sequence). The CDR3 is 16 amino acids. Losses at the gene ends were 3 bases for V and 4 bases for J; bases not matched to a gene: 6. The chain's CDR3 is CASSLGQGARGETQYF. The DNA of the CDR3 is TGTGCCAGCAGCTTGGGACAGGGGGCGAGAGGAGAGACCCAGTACTTC.

This clone appeared many times. The rearrangement joins TRBV28 to TRBJ1-2, with 7 bases identical to TRBD1. Germline V gene sequence: CDR1 MDHEN, CDR2 SYDVKM. CDR3 length: 17 amino acids. V lost 5 bases, J lost 3 bases, and 15 bases stayed unmatched. The CDR3 bases are TGTGCCAGCAGTCCCAACGGGGGCCAGGGGGAGGACTATGGCTACACCTTC. It translates to CASSPNGGQGEDYGYTF.

There are many counts of this clone. This rearrangement joins TRBV27 to TRBJ2-3; D remains ambiguous. Germline loops: CDR1 MNHEY, CDR2 SMNVEV (reference sequence). The CDR3 extends over 15 amino acids. V lost 8 bases and J lost 2, with 17 bases in between. DNA for the CDR3: TGTGCCAGCCCGAGGCCCTTCCCCCTCACAGATACGCAGTATTTT. Its translation is CASPRPFPLTDTQYF.

This clone was seen ten or more times. CDR3 sequence reads: CASSLRHGSGFVYEQYF. The CDR3, as DNA: TGTGCCAGCAGCCTCCGCCATGGGAGCGGCTTTGTCTACGAGCAGTACTTC. The chain couples TRBV27 to TRBJ2-7, with D tentatively TRBD2 (5 bases). The germline V and J ends were trimmed by 6 bases and 3 bases, with 24 bases remaining between them. Germline CDR1 MNHEY, CDR2 SMNVEV (reference sequence). CDR3 length: 17 amino acids.

Many counts were recorded for this clone. The chain is built from TRBV7-6 and TRBJ2-3; possibly TRBD2 for D (5 bases). V was pared by 0 bases and J by 0 bases, with 7 bases between. Germline CDR1 SGHVS, CDR2 FNYEAQ. CDR3 length equals 15 residues. CDR3 amino acids: CASSLAGASTDTQYF. In DNA, the CDR3 is TGTGCCAGCAGCTTAGCGGGAGCGAGCACAGATACGCAGTATTTT.

At least ten counts were recorded for this clone. This sequence joins TRBV3-1 and TRBJ2-5; D call uncertain. This CDR3 region has 14 residues. Germline lookup yields CDR1 LGHDT and CDR2 YNNKEL (reference sequence). V shed 1 base and J shed 5 bases, with 11 bases lying between them. The DNA for the CDR3 is TGTGCCAGCAGCCAAGTAGGTGGGATGGAGACCCAGTACTTC. Translated: CASSQVGGMETQYF.

The chain recombines TRBV30 with TRBJ1-1; D remains ambiguous. Germline CDR1 and CDR2: GTSNPN and SVGIG (reference sequence). CDR3 length: 11 residues. Trimming took 8 bases from V and 0 from J, leaving 7 bases between them. In DNA, the CDR3 is TGTGCCCAGAAGGTGAACACTGAAGCTTTCTTT. Translation: CAQKVNTEAFF.

By share, this clone counts as medium-sized. The chain couples TRBV12-3 or TRBV12-4 to TRBJ2-7; possible D gene TRBD1, 7 bases. CDR3 length equals 13 residues. The germline V and J ends were trimmed by 3 bases and 5 bases, with 11 bases remaining between them. As DNA, the CDR3 is TGTGCCAGCAGTTTGGAGGGGGCTAACGAGCAGTACTTC. Translating it yields CASSLEGANEQYF.

This clone was seen repeatedly, ten times or more. In nucleotides, the CDR3 is TGTGCCAGCAGCCCAAGAGGCCAGCCGAGGGCTGAAGCTTTCTTT. It encodes CASSPRGQPRAEAFF. The rearrangement uses TRBV14 and TRBJ1-1; unclear D gene. This CDR3 is 15 amino acids long. Germline V lookup: CDR1 SGHDN, CDR2 FVKESK. Trimming took off 4 bases at V and 6 bases at J, with 18 bases between the two ends.

This clone was observed many times. In the same sample, other DNA sequences code for this CDR3. The chain recombines TRBV5-8 with TRBJ1-1, with 7 positions matching TRBD1. Germline V gene sequence: CDR1 SGHTS, CDR2 YDEGEE. With 2 bases clipped from V and 8 bases from J, the junction kept 6 bases outside the gene matches. The CDR3 sequence is 13 residues long. The CDR3 coding sequence is TGTGCCAGCAGCTTCAACAGGGGATCCGAAGCTTTCTTT. This gives the protein CASSFNRGSEAFF. Full variable domain (outside the CDR3, taken from reference TRBV5-8 and TRBJ1-1): EAGVTQSPTHLIKTRGQQATLRCSPISGHTSVYWYQQALGLGLQFLLWYDEGEERNRGNFPPRFSGRQFPNYSSELNVNALELEDSALYLCASSFNRGSEAFFGQGTRLTVV.

This chain links TRBV7-6 with TRBJ2-3; D is unclear. Trimming removed 6 bases from V and 2 bases from J, with 12 bases in between. Per germline, CDR1 SGHVS and CDR2 FNYEAQ. This CDR3 is built from 14 residues. The CDR3: CASSHKDTTDTQYF. The CDR3 nucleotides read TGTGCCAGCAGTCATAAGGATACCACAGATACGCAGTATTTT. Using reference TRBV7-6 and TRBJ2-3 for the parts outside the CDR3, the full variable domain is GAGVSQSPRYKVTKRGQDVALRCDPISGHVSLYWYRQALGQGPEFLTYFNYEAQQDKSGLPNDRFSAERPEGSISTLTIQRTEQRDSAMYRCASSHKDTTDTQYFGPGTRLTVL.